This is a list of T cell receptor beta chains from one sample in a study of vaccination and CD4 T cells after COVID-19. Each CDR3 protein is one row after TCRdb ran MiXCR on the PCR reads. This sample yields 5,000 or so distinct CDR3 sequences, of which approximately 29% are seen a single time; around 21% belongs to the top ten. Antigens for these TCRs are unknown. The source was CD4+ T cells from blood, cultured in vitro, collected after SARS-CoV-2 vaccination. The receptors here all came from a human donor who had recovered from COVID-19. Both conserved end residues are part of each CDR3. The order of the fields is D gene, clone size, J gene, V gene, CDR3 protein, CDR3 DNA. The D gene is left open where the match is weak. The size entry is marked missing in some rows and otherwise reads once, few, many or a size class.

>-|once|TRBJ2-7|TRBV6-2/TRBV6-3
CASSYRGGHEQYF
TGTGCCAGCAGTTACCGAGGGGGACACGAGCAGTACTTC
>-|few|TRBJ1-5|TRBV20-1
CSAPRAPYSNQPQHF
TGCAGTGCTCCCCGGGCACCGTATAGCAATCAGCCCCAGCATTTT
>TRBD2|-|TRBJ2-3|TRBV29-1
CSVERAGRDTQYF
TGCAGCGTTGAACGAGCGGGGAGGGATACGCAGTATTTT
>-|-|TRBJ2-1|TRBV6-4
CASSFGGRADNEQFF
TGTGCCAGCAGTTTCGGGGGACGGGCTGACAATGAGCAGTTCTTC
>-|medium-sized|TRBJ2-7|TRBV7-8
CASSSLSYEQYF
TGTGCCAGCAGCTCCCTCTCCTACGAGCAGTACTTC
>TRBD1|few|TRBJ2-6|TRBV29-1
CSVELWDRGRYGANVLTF
TGCAGCGTTGAATTGTGGGACAGGGGGCGATATGGGGCCAACGTCCTGACTTTC
>TRBD2|few|TRBJ2-3|TRBV20-1
CSPNGGGAPDTQYF
TGCAGCCCTAACGGGGGGGGGGCCCCAGATACGCAGTATTTT
>TRBD1|few|TRBJ1-1|TRBV20-1
CSARSRRQGAEKAFF
TGCAGTGCTAGATCCCGGAGACAGGGAGCCGAAAAAGCTTTCTTT
>TRBD1|medium-sized|TRBJ2-7|TRBV6-1
CASSEEIGTASYEQYF
TGTGCCAGCAGTGAAGAAATAGGGACAGCCTCCTACGAGCAGTACTTC
>-|few|TRBJ2-7|TRBV7-2
CASSPRTGGPLYEQYF
TGTGCCAGCAGCCCCCGCACCGGAGGCCCCCTCTACGAGCAGTACTTC
>TRBD1|medium-sized|TRBJ2-7|TRBV7-6
CASSLERGPHEQYF
TGTGCCAGCAGCTTAGAAAGGGGGCCCCACGAGCAGTACTTC
>TRBD1|-|TRBJ1-2|TRBV18
CASSLTDRDYGYTF
TGTGCCAGCTCACTAACTGACAGGGACTATGGCTACACCTTC
>-|-|TRBJ1-6|TRBV7-2
CASSLGPDASSYNSPLHF
TGTGCCAGCAGCTTAGGTCCAGACGCGAGCTCCTATAATTCACCCCTCCACTTT
>TRBD1|-|TRBJ2-7|TRBV20-1
CSARKGSGGISYEQYF
TGCAGTGCTAGAAAAGGGTCAGGGGGCATATCCTACGAGCAGTACTTC
>TRBD1|-|TRBJ2-7|TRBV27
CASSLGTGTSEQYF
TGTGCCAGCAGCCTAGGGACAGGGACCTCCGAGCAGTACTTC
>TRBD1|-|TRBJ1-1|TRBV6-1
CASRTGARAFF
TGTGCCAGCAGGACAGGGGCTAGAGCTTTCTTT
>-|few|TRBJ1-5|TRBV19
CASTPRAREQPQHF
TGTGCCAGTACCCCCAGGGCCAGGGAACAGCCCCAGCATTTT
>TRBD1|-|TRBJ1-2|TRBV10-3
CAIQRGGVGYTF
TGTGCCATCCAGCGAGGGGGCGTTGGCTACACCTTC
>-|medium-sized|TRBJ1-5|TRBV20-1
CSARKQRDQPQHF
TGCAGTGCTAGAAAGCAACGGGATCAGCCCCAGCATTTT
>-|medium-sized|TRBJ1-2|TRBV20-1
CSAREGVHYGYTF
TGCAGTGCTAGAGAGGGGGTCCACTATGGCTACACCTTC
>TRBD1|few|TRBJ1-1|TRBV20-1
CSAMTGGNTEAFF
TGCAGTGCGATGACAGGGGGGAACACTGAAGCTTTCTTT
>-|medium-sized|TRBJ2-3|TRBV20-1
CSARDSAGSGNTQYF
TGCAGTGCTAGAGATAGTGCGGGTTCAGGGAATACGCAGTATTTT
>-|medium-sized|TRBJ1-6|TRBV20-1
CSARAQVVNSPLHF
TGCAGTGCTAGAGCCCAGGTGGTGAATTCACCCCTCCACTTT
>TRBD2|medium-sized|TRBJ2-5|TRBV7-8
CASSPSAGGETQYF
TGTGCCAGCAGCCCGTCAGCGGGAGGGGAGACCCAGTACTTC
>-|medium-sized|TRBJ2-3|TRBV20-1
CSAPQGSQSTDTQYF
TGCAGTGCTCCCCAAGGGAGCCAGAGCACAGATACGCAGTATTTT
>TRBD1|-|TRBJ1-6|TRBV2
CASRSRTGGSPLHF
TGTGCCAGCAGGTCCCGGACAGGGGGCTCACCCCTCCACTTT
>-|medium-sized|TRBJ2-5|TRBV7-9
CASNSLIGGTQYF
TGTGCCAGCAACTCTCTTATCGGCGGGACCCAGTACTTC
>-|-|TRBJ1-6|TRBV6-1
CAKTLEEGVNSPLHF
TGTGCCAAAACCCTCGAGGAGGGGGTAAACTCACCCCTCCACTTT